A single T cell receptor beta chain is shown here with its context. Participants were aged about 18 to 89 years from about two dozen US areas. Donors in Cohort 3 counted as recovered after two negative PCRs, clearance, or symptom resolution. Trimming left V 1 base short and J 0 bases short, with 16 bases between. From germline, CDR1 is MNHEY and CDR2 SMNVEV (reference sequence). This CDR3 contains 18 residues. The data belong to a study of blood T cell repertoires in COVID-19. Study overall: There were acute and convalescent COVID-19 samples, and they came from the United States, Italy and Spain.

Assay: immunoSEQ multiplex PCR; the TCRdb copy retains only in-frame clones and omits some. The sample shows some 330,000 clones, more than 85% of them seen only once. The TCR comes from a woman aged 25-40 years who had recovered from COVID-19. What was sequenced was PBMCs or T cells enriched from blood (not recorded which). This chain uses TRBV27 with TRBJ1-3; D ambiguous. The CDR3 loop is CASSLWAPTVNSGNTIYF. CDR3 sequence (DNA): TGTGCCAGCAGTTTATGGGCCCCGACCGTGAACTCTGGAAACACCATATATTTT.